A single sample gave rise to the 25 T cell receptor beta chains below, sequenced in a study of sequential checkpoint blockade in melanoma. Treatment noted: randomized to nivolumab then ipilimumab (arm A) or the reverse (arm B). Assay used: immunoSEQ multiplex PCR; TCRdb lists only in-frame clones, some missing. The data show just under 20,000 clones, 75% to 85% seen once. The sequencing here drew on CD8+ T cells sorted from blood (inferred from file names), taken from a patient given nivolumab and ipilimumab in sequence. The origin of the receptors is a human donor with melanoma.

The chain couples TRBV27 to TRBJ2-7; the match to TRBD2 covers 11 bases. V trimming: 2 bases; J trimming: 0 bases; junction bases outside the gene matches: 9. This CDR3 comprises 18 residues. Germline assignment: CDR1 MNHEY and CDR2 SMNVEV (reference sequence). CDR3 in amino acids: CASSLTGTSGPSSYEQYF. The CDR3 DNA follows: TGTGCCAGCAGTTTAACCGGGACTAGCGGTCCCAGCTCCTACGAGCAGTACTTC.

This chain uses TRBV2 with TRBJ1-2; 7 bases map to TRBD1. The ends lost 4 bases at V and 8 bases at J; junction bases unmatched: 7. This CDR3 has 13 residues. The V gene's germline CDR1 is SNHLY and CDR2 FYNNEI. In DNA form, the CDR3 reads TGTGCCAGCAGTGGATGGACAGGATCGGGCTACACCTTC. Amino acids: CASSGWTGSGYTF.

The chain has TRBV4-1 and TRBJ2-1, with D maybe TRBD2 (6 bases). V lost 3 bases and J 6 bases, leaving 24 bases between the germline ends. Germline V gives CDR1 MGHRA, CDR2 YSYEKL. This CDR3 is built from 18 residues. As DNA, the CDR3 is TGCGCCAGCAGCCATGGTTGGGAGGTTGCCTACCTTTCCAATGAGCAGTTCTTC. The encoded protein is CASSHGWEVAYLSNEQFF.

The CDR3 reads CASSPGVDEAFF. In DNA form, the CDR3 reads TGTGCCAGCAGTCCCGGAGTAGATGAAGCTTTCTTT. The V and J genes are TRBV6-6 and TRBJ1-1; no clear D gene. Deletions cut 5 bases from V and 7 bases from J, with 11 bases between. Germline V lookup: CDR1 MNHNY, CDR2 SVGAGI (reference sequence). The CDR3 runs to 12 residues.

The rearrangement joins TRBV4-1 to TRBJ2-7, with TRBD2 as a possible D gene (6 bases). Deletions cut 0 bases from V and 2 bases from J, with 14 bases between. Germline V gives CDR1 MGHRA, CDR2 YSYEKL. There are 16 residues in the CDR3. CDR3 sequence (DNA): TGCGCCAGCAGCCAAGATGTGCGGGAACTCCCCTACGAGCAGTACTTC. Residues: CASSQDVRELPYEQYF.

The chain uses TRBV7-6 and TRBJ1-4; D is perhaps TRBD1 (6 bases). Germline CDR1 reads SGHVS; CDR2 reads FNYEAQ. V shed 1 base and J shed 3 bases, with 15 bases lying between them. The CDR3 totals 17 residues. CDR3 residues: CASSLGGRNMPNEKLFF. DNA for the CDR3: TGTGCCAGCAGCTTAGGGGGGCGCAATATGCCTAATGAAAAACTGTTTTTT.

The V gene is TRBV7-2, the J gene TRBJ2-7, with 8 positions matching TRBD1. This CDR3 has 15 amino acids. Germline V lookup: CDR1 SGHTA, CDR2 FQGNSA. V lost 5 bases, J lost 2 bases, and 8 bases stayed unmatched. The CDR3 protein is CASSRTGTGAYEQYF. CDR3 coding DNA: TGTGCCAGCAGCCGCACCGGGACAGGAGCCTACGAGCAGTACTTC.

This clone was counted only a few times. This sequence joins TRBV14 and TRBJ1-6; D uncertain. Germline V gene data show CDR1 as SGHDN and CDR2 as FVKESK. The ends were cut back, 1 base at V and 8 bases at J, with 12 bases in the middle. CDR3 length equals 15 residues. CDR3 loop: CASSQGHPLYSPLHF. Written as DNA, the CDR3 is TGTGCCAGCAGCCAAGGACACCCTCTCTATTCACCCCTCCACTTT.

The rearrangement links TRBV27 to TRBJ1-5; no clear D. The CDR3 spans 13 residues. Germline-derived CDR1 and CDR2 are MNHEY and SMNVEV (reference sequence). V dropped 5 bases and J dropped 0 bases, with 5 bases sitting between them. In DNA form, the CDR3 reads TGTGCCAGCAGTGCGAATAGCAATCAGCCCCAGCATTTT. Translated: CASSANSNQPQHF.

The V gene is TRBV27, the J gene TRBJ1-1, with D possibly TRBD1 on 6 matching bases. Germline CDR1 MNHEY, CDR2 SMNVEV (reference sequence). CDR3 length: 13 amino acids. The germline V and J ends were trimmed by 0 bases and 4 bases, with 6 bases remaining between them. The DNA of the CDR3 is TGTGCCAGCAGTTTATCAGGGGGCACTGAAGCTTTCTTT. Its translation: CASSLSGGTEAFF.

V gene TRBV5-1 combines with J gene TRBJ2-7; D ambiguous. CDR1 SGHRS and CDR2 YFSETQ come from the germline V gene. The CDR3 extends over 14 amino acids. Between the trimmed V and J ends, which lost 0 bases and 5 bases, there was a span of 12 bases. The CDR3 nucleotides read TGCGCCAGCAGCTTGGAATCCGGGTGGGACGAGCAGTACTTC. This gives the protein CASSLESGWDEQYF.

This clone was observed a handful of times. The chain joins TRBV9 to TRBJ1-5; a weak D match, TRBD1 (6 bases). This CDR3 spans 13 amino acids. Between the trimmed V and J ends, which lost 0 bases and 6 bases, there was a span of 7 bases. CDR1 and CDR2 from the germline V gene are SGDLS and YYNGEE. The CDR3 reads CASSVEDSQPQHF. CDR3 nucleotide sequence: TGTGCCAGCAGCGTAGAGGACAGTCAGCCCCAGCATTTT.

The CDR3 nucleotides read TGTGCCTGGGAGACAGGGCCAAGCCGGGCTTTCTTT. As protein: CAWETGPSRAFF. The rearrangement joins TRBV30 to TRBJ1-1; TRBD1 matches at 7 bases. Germline V gene data show CDR1 as GTSNPN and CDR2 as SVGIG (reference sequence). V lost 5 bases and J lost 11; bases outside the gene matches: 11. The CDR3 spans 12 residues.

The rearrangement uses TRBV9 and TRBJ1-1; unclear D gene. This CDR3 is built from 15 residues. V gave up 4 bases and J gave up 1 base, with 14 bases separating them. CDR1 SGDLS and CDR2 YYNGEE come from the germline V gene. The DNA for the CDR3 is TGTGCCAGCAGCCCTCGACGGAGCCAGAACACTGAAGCTTTCTTT. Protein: CASSPRRSQNTEAFF.

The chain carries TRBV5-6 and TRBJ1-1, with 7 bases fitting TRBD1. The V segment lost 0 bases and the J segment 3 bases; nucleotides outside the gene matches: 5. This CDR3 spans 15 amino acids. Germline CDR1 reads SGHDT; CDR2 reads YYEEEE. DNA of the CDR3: TGTGCCAGCAGCTTGGACAGGGGTTGGGACACTGAAGCTTTCTTT. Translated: CASSLDRGWDTEAFF.

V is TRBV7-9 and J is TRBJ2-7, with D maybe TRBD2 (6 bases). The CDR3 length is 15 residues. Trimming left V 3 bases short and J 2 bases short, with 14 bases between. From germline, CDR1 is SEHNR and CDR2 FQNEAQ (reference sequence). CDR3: CASSLDRDLAYEQYF. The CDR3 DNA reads TGTGCCAGCAGCTTGGACCGGGACTTGGCCTACGAGCAGTACTTC.

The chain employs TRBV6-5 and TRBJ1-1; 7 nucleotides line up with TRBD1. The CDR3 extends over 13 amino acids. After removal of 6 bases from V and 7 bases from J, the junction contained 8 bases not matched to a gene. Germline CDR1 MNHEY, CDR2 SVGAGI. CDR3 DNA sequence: TGTGCCAGCAGCGAATCCGGACAGGATGAAGCTTTCTTT. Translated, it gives CASSESGQDEAFF.

CDR3 sequence: CASSATGTPNTEAFF. The CDR3 region has the DNA TGCGCCAGCAGCGCCACCGGGACACCGAACACTGAAGCTTTCTTT. The chain joins TRBV5-1 to TRBJ1-1; perhaps TRBD1 as D (6 bases). Looked up from germline, CDR1 is SGHRS and CDR2 is YFSETQ. The CDR3 runs 15 residues. Trimming pared 4 bases from V and 1 base from J, leaving 14 bases between.

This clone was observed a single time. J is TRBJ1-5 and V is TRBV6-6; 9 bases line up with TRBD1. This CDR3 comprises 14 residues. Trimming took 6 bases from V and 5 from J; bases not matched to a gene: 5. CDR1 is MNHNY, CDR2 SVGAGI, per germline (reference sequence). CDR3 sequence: CASRKQGADQPQHF. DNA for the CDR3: TGTGCCAGCAGGAAACAGGGGGCCGATCAGCCCCAGCATTTT.

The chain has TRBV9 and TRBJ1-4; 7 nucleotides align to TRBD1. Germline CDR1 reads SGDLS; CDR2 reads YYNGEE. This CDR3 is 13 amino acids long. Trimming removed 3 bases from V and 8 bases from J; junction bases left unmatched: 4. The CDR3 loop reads CASSGRQGEKLFF. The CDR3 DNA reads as TGTGCCAGCAGCGGAAGACAGGGCGAAAAACTGTTTTTT.

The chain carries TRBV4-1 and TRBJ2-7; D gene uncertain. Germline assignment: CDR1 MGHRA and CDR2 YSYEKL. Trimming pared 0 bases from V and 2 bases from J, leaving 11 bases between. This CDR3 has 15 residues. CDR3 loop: CASSQERRPTYEQYF. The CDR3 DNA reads TGCGCCAGCAGCCAAGAAAGGAGACCCACCTACGAGCAGTACTTC.

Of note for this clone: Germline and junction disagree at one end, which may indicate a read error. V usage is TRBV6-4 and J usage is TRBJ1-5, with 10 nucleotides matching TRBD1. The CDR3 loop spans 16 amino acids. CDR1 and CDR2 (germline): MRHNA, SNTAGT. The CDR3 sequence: CASSECRDRGNQPQHF. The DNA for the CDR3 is TGTGCCAGCAGTGAGTGCCGGGACAGGGGCAACCAGCCCCAGCATTTT.

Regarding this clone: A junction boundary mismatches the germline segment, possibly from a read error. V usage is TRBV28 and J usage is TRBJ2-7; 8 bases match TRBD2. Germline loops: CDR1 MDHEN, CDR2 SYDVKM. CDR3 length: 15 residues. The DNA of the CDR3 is TGTGCCAGCAGGGTTACCGGGACTAGTGACTACAAGCAGTACTTC. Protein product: CASRVTGTSDYKQYF.

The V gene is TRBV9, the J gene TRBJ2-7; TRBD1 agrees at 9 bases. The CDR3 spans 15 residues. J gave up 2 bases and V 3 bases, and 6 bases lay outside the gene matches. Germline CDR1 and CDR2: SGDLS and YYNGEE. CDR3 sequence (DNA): TGTGCCAGCAGCGCGTCCGGGACAGGGACCTACGAGCAGTACTTC. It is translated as CASSASGTGTYEQYF.

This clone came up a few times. The CDR3 bases are TGTGCCAGCAGAGACGGGGGGCTCTACACTGAAGCTTTCTTT. The encoded protein is CASRDGGLYTEAFF. The rearrangement joins TRBV7-9 to TRBJ1-1; tentative D call: TRBD1 (6 bases). This CDR3 contains 14 residues. V lost 6 bases and J lost 3, with 14 bases in between. Germline lookup yields CDR1 SEHNR and CDR2 FQNEAQ (reference sequence).